The next 3 T cell receptor beta chains were all read from a single sample in a study of blood T cell repertoires in COVID-19. TCRdb's copy holds only in-frame clones and misses some; the assay was immunoSEQ multiplex PCR. Of around 450,000 clones listed, 90% are singletons. Sequenced sample: PBMCs or T cells enriched from blood (not recorded which). Receptor source: a man between 18 and 35 years old who had recovered from COVID-19.

The chain is built from TRBV5-1 and TRBJ2-5, with TRBD1 matching 8 bases. The CDR3 runs 15 residues. Trimming at V came to 0 bases and at J to 4 bases, leaving 5 bases not matched to a gene. Germline V gene sequence: CDR1 SGHRS, CDR2 YFSETQ. CDR3 sequence: CASSLAGGAPETQYF. Written as DNA, the CDR3 is TGCGCCAGCAGCTTGGCAGGGGGCGCACCAGAGACCCAGTACTTC. The variable domain in full, completed from reference TRBV5-1 and TRBJ2-5, reads KAGVTQTPRYLIKTRGQQVTLSCSPISGHRSVSWYQQTPGQGLQFLFEYFSETQRNKGNFPGRFSGRQFSNSRSEMNVSTLELGDSALYLCASSLAGGAPETQYFGPGTRLLVL.

The chain combines TRBV27 with TRBJ2-5; TRBD2 is a possible D gene (6 bases). With 5 bases removed from V and 4 bases from J, the gap between germline ends came to 14 bases. CDR1 MNHEY and CDR2 SMNVEV come from the germline V gene (reference sequence). The CDR3 sequence is 14 residues long. This CDR3 reads CASSPPPGAETQYF. DNA for the CDR3: TGTGCCAGCAGTCCCCCCCCGGGAGCAGAGACCCAGTACTTC.

V usage is TRBV5-1 and J usage is TRBJ1-2, with TRBD1 matching over 9 bases. The CDR3 covers 16 residues. V dropped 4 bases and J dropped 7; count of bases not matched to a gene: 14. The germline gives CDR1 SGHRS, CDR2 YFSETQ. The CDR3 loop reads CASSLEPGQGAPGYTF. The CDR3 coding sequence is TGCGCCAGCAGCCTTGAACCGGGACAGGGCGCACCTGGCTACACCTTC.